The source of this TCR beta chain is a study of spatial heterogeneity in lung cancer. Germline V lookup: CDR1 SEHNR, CDR2 FQNEAQ (reference sequence). J lost 3 bases, V lost 5 bases, and 3 bases had no gene match. There are 13 residues in the CDR3. This clonotype was seen ten or more times. A library prepared for alpha chains yielded this beta chain as an off-target read; its size is of little meaning. Time point in this sample: sample taken at primary tumor resection. The authors sequenced whole RNA from tumor, nontumor lung or frozen PBMC without sorting. TCRdb reanalysed the 5' RACE reads using MiXCR and keeps one entry per CDR3 protein. The sample records about 7,000 distinct CDR3 sequences, approximately 7% being singletons.

Sequenced here: PBMCs, sampled at surgery. The receptor's source is a male donor with early-stage non-small cell lung cancer. The V gene is TRBV7-9, the J gene TRBJ1-1; TRBD1 aligns across 7 bases. CDR3 protein: CASSRGPDTEAFF. The CDR3 DNA is TGTGCCAGCAGCAGGGGGCCTGACACTGAAGCTTTCTTT.